This T cell receptor beta chain was sequenced in a study of early T cells in non-severe SARS-CoV-2 infection. This CDR3 contains 13 residues. V lost 4 bases and J lost 9, with 10 bases in between. Germline assignment: CDR1 MGHRA and CDR2 YSYEKL. Attachment of unique molecular identifiers was made to individual cDNA molecules. TCRdb re-analysed the 5' RACE reads in MiXCR, keeping a single row per CDR3 protein. The table has tens of thousands of distinct CDR3 sequences, around 5.6% seen once; the top ten hold 6.8%. The clonotype was recovered from an adult who was a healthcare worker with PCR-confirmed SARS-CoV-2 infection or an uninfected control (not recorded which). Sequencing used whole blood. This chain connects TRBV4-1 to TRBJ1-6, with unresolved D. In DNA form, the CDR3 reads TGCGCCAGCAGCCCCCTAGAAACTTCACCCCTCCACTTT. The encoded protein is CASSPLETSPLHF.